This T cell receptor (beta chain) was captured in a study of T-cell memory formation after mild COVID-19. Employing constant-segment primers, 5'RACE generated TCR alpha and TCR beta cDNA libraries bearing sample barcodes and UMIs. TCRdb independently ran MiXCR on the 5' RACE reads; one entry per CDR3 protein. The sample lists some 160,000 distinct CDR3 sequences; about an eighth were seen once. Study conclusions and caveats: Pre-infection memory carried some responding clones, suggesting that cross-reactive memory joined.

Comment on this clonotype: The target antigen is unknown.

Germline V gives CDR1 MGHRA, CDR2 YSYEKL. The CDR3 is made up of 14 amino acids. V was pared by 1 base and J by 0 bases, with 6 bases between. V usage is TRBV4-1 and J usage is TRBJ2-5; D gene unclear. Material for sequencing was PBMCs or a T cell subset sorted from them (not recorded which). This TCR came from a man between 18 and 35 years old who had mild COVID-19 (a few samples of this study predate the infection). Cell type and time point are not known. The CDR3 protein is CASSQVGYQETQYF. DNA for the CDR3: TGCGCCAGCAGCCAAGTTGGTTACCAAGAGACCCAGTACTTC.